The text below deals with one T cell receptor beta chain. CDR3 size: 14 residues. V was shortened by 3 bases and J by 5 bases, with 11 bases between the two germline ends. Looked up from germline, CDR1 is MNHEY and CDR2 is SMNVEV (reference sequence). The data are from a study of immune characterization of retroperitoneal liposarcoma. TCRdb recomputed calls from the PCR reads with MiXCR, one row per CDR3 protein. This sample yields over a thousand distinct CDR3 sequences, of which approximately 40% are seen a single time; around half belongs to the top ten. The chain has TRBV27 and TRBJ2-1; TRBD2 might be the D (5 bases). The receptor was derived from a male donor with retroperitoneal liposarcoma. Input material: tumor tissue. The CDR3 sequence is CASSFLGENNEQFF. The CDR3 region has the DNA TGTGCCAGCAGTTTTTTGGGAGAGAACAATGAGCAGTTCTTC.